This is a list of T cell receptor beta chains from one sample in a study of OX40 agonist ivuxolimab in advanced cancers. Sequencing used immunoSEQ multiplex PCR; TCRdb keeps in-frame clones, though not all of them. Of 75,000 to 100,000 clones in the sample, around 90% were seen once. Sequenced material: CD4+ or CD8+ T cells sorted from blood, taken in a trial of the OX40 agonist ivuxolimab. The receptors were sampled from an adult with an advanced solid tumor such as melanoma, head and neck, liver or kidney cancer. CDR3s include the opening cysteine and the closing phenylalanine or tryptophan. A D gene is named only where the DNA matches it firmly. Clone size appears in some rows only: once, few, many, or a class for an expanded clone.

v_call	d_call	clone_size	j_call	cdr3_nt	cdr3_aa
TRBV28	.	.	TRBJ2-3	TGTGCCAGTTCAGGCTTTGGGGCAGATACGCAGTATTTT	CASSGFGADTQYF
TRBV19	TRBD2	.	TRBJ2-1	TGTGCCAGTAGTCTAAGACTAGCGGGAGGTAATGAGCAGTTCTTC	CASSLRLAGGNEQFF
TRBV6-1	.	.	TRBJ2-3	TGTGCCAGCATTAACCCCATGGGTACGCAGTATTTT	CASINPMGTQYF
TRBV18	TRBD1	.	TRBJ2-3	TGTGCCAGCTCACCGGGACAGACCACAGATACGCAGTATTTT	CASSPGQTTDTQYF
TRBV28	.	once	TRBJ1-5	TGTGCCAGCAGTTTACCATTAACTGGCAATCAGCCCCAGCATTTT	CASSLPLTGNQPQHF
TRBV5-1	.	once	TRBJ2-3	TGCGCCAGCAGCTTGTTGGTAGGGCGCAGGCTCGTTACGCAGTATTTT	CASSLLVGRRLVTQYF
TRBV18	.	.	TRBJ1-3	TGTGCCAGCTCACCACAGGGGTCTGGAAACACCATATATTTT	CASSPQGSGNTIYF
TRBV6-5	.	.	TRBJ2-2	TGTGCCAGCAGTCAAACCGGGACAAAGACCGGGGAGCTGTTTTTT	CASSQTGTKTGELFF
TRBV7-2	.	once	TRBJ2-7	TGTGCCAGCAGCAATTTCTACGAGCAGTACTTC	CASSNFYEQYF
TRBV19	.	.	TRBJ2-5	TGTGCCAGTAGTTCGAGCGGGACAGGAGAGACCCAGTACTTC	CASSSSGTGETQYF